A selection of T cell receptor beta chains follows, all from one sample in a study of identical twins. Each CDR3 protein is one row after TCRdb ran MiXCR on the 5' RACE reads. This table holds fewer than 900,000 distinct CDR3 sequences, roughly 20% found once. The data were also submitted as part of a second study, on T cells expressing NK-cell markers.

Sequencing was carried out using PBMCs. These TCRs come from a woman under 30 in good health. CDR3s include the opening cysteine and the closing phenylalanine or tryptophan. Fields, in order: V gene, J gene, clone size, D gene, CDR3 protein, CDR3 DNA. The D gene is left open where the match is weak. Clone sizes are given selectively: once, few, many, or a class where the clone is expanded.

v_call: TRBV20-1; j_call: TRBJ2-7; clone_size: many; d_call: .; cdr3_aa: CSANEGGRYEQYF; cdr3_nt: TGCAGTGCTAATGAGGGTGGGAGATACGAGCAGTACTTC
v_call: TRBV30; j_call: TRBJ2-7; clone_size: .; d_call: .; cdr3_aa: CAWSVGATGYEQYF; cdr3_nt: TGTGCCTGGAGTGTTGGTGCAACCGGCTACGAGCAGTACTTC
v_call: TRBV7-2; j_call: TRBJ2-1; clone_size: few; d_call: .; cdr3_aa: CASSQAEFYNEQFF; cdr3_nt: TGTGCCAGCAGCCAAGCGGAGTTCTACAATGAGCAGTTCTTC
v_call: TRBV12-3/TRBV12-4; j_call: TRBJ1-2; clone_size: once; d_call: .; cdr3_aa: CASTLRSGYTF; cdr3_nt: TGTGCCAGCACTCTCAGGAGTGGCTACACCTTC
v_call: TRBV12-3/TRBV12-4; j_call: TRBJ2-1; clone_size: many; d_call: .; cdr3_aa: CASSGGDEQFF; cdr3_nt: TGTGCCAGCAGTGGGGGTGATGAGCAGTTCTTC
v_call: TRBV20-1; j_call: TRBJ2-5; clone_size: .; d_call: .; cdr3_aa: CSAQKGRSIETQYF; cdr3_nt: TGCAGTGCCCAAAAAGGGAGGTCAATAGAGACCCAGTACTTC
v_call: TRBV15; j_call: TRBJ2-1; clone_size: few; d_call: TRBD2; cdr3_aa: CATSRFLAGDEQFF; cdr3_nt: TGTGCCACCAGCAGATTCCTGGCGGGGGACGAGCAGTTCTTC
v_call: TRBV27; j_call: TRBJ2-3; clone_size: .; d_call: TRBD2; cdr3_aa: CASSLDLAGGRSTDTQYF; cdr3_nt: TGTGCCAGCAGTTTAGACCTAGCGGGAGGACGTAGCACAGATACGCAGTATTTT
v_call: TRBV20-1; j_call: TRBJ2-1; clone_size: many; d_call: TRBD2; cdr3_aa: CSARGLAGNEQFF; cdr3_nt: TGCAGTGCTAGAGGACTAGCGGGCAATGAGCAGTTCTTC
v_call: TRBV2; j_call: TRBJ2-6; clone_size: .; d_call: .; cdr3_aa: CASSGGPGANVLTF; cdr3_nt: TGTGCCAGCAGCGGAGGGCCCGGGGCCAACGTCCTGACTTTC
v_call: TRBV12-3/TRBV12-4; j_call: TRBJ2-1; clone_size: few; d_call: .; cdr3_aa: CASSFPTLEAGGEQFF; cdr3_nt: TGTGCCAGCAGTTTCCCGACCTTAGAGGCCGGCGGGGAGCAGTTCTTC
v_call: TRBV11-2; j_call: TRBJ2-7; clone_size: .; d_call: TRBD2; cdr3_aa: CASSLSGLAGEKVQYF; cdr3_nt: TGTGCCAGCAGCTTATCCGGACTAGCGGGAGAAAAAGTGCAGTACTTC
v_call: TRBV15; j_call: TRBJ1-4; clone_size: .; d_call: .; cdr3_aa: CATSRDPNEKLFF; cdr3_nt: TGTGCCACCAGCAGAGACCCCAATGAAAAACTGTTTTTT
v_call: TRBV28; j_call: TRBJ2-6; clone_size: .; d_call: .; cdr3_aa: CASSSQTEAPGANVLTF; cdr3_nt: TGTGCCAGCAGTTCCCAGACAGAAGCTCCTGGGGCCAACGTCCTGACTTTC
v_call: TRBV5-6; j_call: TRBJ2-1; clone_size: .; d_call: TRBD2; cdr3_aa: CASSPGSSGLGEQFF; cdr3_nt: TGTGCCAGCAGCCCCGGATCTAGCGGCCTTGGAGAGCAGTTCTTC
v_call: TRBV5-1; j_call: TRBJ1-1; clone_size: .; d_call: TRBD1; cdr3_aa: CASSRGQLNTEAFF; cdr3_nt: TGCGCCAGCAGCAGGGGACAGTTGAACACTGAAGCTTTCTTT
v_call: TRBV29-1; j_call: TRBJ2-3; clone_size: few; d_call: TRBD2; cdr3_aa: CSVVRRGGGGTDTQYF; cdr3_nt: TGCAGCGTTGTTCGACGGGGGGGCGGGGGCACAGATACGCAGTATTTT
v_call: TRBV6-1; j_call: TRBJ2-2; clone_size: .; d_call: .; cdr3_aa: CASSDGYGELFF; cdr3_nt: TGTGCCAGCAGTGACGGGTACGGGGAGCTGTTTTTT
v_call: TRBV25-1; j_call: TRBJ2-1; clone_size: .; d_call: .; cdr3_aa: CASSPLRDHNEQFF; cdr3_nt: TGTGCCAGCAGTCCGCTCCGGGACCACAATGAGCAGTTCTTC
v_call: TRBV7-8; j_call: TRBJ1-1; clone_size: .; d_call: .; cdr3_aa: CASSPLGHGNTEAFF; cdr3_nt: TGTGCCAGCAGCCCCCTAGGTCACGGGAACACTGAAGCTTTCTTT
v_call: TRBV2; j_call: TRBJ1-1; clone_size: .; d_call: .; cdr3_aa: CASRRGAGDTEAFF; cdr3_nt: TGTGCCAGCCGTAGGGGCGCAGGGGACACTGAAGCTTTCTTT
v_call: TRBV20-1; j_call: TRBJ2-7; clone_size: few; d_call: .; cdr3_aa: CSARAPGRSNYEQYF; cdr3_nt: TGCAGTGCTAGGGCCCCGGGACGTTCGAACTACGAGCAGTACTTC
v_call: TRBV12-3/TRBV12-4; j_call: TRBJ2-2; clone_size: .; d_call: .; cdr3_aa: CASSSTDARTGELFF; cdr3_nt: TGTGCCAGCAGTTCTACGGACGCGCGAACCGGGGAGCTGTTTTTT
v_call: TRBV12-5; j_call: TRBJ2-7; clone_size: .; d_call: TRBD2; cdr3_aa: CASGWTRNEQYF; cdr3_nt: TGTGCTAGTGGTTGGACTAGAAACGAGCAGTACTTC
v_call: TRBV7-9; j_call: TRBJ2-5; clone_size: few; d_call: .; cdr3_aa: CASSIAGSRLEKTQYF; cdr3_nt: TGTGCCAGCAGCATCGCCGGGAGCCGGCTCGAAAAGACCCAGTACTTC
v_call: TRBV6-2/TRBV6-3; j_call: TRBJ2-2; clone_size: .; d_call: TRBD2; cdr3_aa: CASRPSGRPVGELFF; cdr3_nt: TGTGCCAGCAGGCCTAGCGGGAGGCCTGTCGGGGAGCTGTTTTTT
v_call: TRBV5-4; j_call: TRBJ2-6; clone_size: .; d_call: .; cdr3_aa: CASSLVVDRIIYSGANVLTF; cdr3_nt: TGTGCCAGCAGCTTGGTTGTCGATCGTATTATATACTCTGGGGCCAACGTCCTGACTTTC
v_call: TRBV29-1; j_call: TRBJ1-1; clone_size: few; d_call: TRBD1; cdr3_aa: CSGDRGNTEAFF; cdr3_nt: TGCAGCGGGGACAGAGGGAACACTGAAGCTTTCTTT
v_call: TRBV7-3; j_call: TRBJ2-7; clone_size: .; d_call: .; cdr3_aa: CASSNPPALEQYF; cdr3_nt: TGTGCCAGCAGCAATCCCCCCGCCCTCGAGCAGTACTTC
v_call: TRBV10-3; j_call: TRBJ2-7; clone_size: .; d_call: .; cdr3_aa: CAIGASYEQYF; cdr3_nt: TGTGCCATCGGGGCCTCCTACGAGCAGTACTTC
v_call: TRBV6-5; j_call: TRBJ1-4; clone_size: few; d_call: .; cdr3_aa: CASSYSNGDEKLFF; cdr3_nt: TGTGCCAGCAGTTACTCGAACGGTGACGAAAAACTGTTTTTT
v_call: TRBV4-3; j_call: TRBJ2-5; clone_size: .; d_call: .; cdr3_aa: CASSQGRVGAGETQYF; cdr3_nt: TGCGCCAGCAGCCAAGGTCGCGTGGGAGCGGGAGAGACCCAGTACTTC
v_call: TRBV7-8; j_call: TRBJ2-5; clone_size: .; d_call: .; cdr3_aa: CASSKNSNQETQYF; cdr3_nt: TGTGCCAGCAGCAAGAACTCAAACCAAGAGACCCAGTACTTC
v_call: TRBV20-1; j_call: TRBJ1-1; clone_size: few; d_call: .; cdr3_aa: CSALQGMNTEAFF; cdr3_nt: TGCAGTGCTCTCCAGGGGATGAACACTGAAGCTTTCTTT
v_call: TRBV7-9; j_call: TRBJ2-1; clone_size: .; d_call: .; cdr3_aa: CASSIQEEQFF; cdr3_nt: TGTGCCAGCAGCATTCAGGAGGAGCAGTTCTTC
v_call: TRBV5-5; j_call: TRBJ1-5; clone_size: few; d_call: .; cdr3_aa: CASRSGHANQPQHF; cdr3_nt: TGTGCCAGCAGATCGGGACACGCCAATCAGCCCCAGCATTTT
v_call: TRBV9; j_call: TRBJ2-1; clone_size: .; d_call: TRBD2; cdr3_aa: CASSGGLADYNEQFF; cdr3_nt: TGTGCCAGCAGCGGAGGACTAGCGGATTACAATGAGCAGTTCTTC
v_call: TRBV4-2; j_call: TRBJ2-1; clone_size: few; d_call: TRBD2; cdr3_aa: CASSQEAGGYNEQFF; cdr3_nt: TGTGCCAGCAGCCAAGAAGCGGGGGGTTACAATGAGCAGTTCTTC